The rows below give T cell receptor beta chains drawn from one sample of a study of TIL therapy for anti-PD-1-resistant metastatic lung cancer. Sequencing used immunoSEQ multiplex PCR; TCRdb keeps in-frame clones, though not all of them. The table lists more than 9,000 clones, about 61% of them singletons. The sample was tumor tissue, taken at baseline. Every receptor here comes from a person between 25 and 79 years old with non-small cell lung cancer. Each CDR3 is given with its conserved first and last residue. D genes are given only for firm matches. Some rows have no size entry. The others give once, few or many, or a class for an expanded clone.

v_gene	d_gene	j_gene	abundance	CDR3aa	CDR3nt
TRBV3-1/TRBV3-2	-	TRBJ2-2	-	CASSQDRVFISGELFF	TGTGCCAGCAGCCAAGACAGGGTGTTTATTTCCGGGGAGCTGTTTTTT
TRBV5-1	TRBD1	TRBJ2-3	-	CASSSSGTANTDTQYF	TGCGCCAGCAGCTCATCCGGGACAGCTAACACAGATACGCAGTATTTT
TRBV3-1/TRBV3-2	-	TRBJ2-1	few	CASSQASRPNNEQFF	TGTGCCAGCAGCCAAGCATCCCGGCCCAACAATGAGCAGTTCTTC
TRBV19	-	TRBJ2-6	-	CASSIGAGRLASGANVLTF	TGTGCCAGTAGTATTGGGGCAGGGCGCCTCGCCTCTGGGGCCAACGTCCTGACTTTC
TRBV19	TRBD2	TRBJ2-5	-	CASSITGTSDQETQYF	TGTGCCAGTAGTATAACCGGGACTAGCGACCAAGAGACCCAGTACTTC
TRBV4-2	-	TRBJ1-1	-	CASSQVSGPQF	TGTGCCAGCAGCCAAGTCTCCGGGCCTCAATTT
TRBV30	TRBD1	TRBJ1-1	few	CAGSRQGNTEAFF	TGTGCCGGGTCTCGACAGGGGAACACTGAAGCTTTCTTT
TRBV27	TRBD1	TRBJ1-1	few	CASSLQGLSNTEAFF	TGTGCCAGCAGCCTACAGGGGTTGAGTAACACTGAAGCTTTCTTT
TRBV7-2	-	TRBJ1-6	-	CASSIAGGFSYNSPLHF	TGTGCCAGCAGTATCGCTGGGGGGTTCTCCTATAATTCACCCCTCCACTTT
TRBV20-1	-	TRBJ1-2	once	CSARRDGYTF	TGCAGTGCTAGAAGGGATGGCTACACCTTC
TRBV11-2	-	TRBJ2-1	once	CASSSQPLSSYNEQFF	TGTGCCAGCAGCTCTCAACCCCTTAGCTCCTACAATGAGCAGTTCTTC
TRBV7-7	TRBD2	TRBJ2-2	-	CASSPSGAGADTGELFF	TGTGCCAGCAGCCCATCCGGAGCGGGAGCGGACACCGGGGAGCTGTTTTTT
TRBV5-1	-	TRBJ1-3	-	CASSLGAMENTIYF	TGCGCCAGCAGCTTGGGGGCAATGGAAAACACCATATATTTT
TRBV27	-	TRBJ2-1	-	CASSFGQGEQFF	TGTGCCAGCAGCTTTGGGCAGGGTGAGCAGTTCTTC
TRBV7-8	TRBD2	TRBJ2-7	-	CASSSRRAGLAPAYEQYF	TGTGCCAGCAGCTCGAGACGCGCGGGACTAGCCCCCGCCTACGAGCAGTACTTC
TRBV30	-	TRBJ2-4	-	CAWSPATANIQYF	TGTGCCTGGAGTCCCGCCACGGCCAACATTCAGTACTTC